This TCR beta chain was retrieved from a study of cytomegalovirus exposure and HLA in healthy donors. Germline CDR1 SGHTA, CDR2 FQGNSA. CDR3 length: 17 amino acids. Trimming took off 0 bases at V and 2 bases at J, with 16 bases between the two ends. The PCR used 60 Vbeta and 13 Jbeta primers. Libraries were prepared by immunoSEQ multiplex PCR; TCRdb keeps only in-frame clonotypes and omits some of them. The sample has approximately 70,000 clones, about 73% seen once. J is TRBJ2-5 and V is TRBV7-2; D remains ambiguous. Sequencing was done on a sample of PBMCs. This sequence originates from a woman between 45 and 60 years old in good health and CMV-seropositive. This CDR3 reads CASSLARGGIAQETQYF. The CDR3 DNA is TGTGCCAGCAGCTTAGCGCGCGGCGGAATCGCACAAGAGACCCAGTACTTC.